The TCR beta chain described here comes from a study of blood T cell repertoires in COVID-19. In the study overall: The United States, Italy and Spain were the sources of the acute and convalescent COVID-19 samples.

Germline loops: CDR1 LNHDA, CDR2 SQIVND (reference sequence). J was trimmed by 4 bases and V by 7 bases; bases with no gene match: 4. CDR3 size: 13 residues. In the original processing: Reference gene primers were amplified, and this amplification served to estimate nucleated cell counts. Only in-frame clones appear in the TCRdb table, and some are missing; sequencing was by immunoSEQ multiplex PCR. D and trimming come from the DNA, and the V and J calls and clone size come from that table. This sample carries approximately 60,000 clones, 82% of them seen once, and the ten largest clones take approximately 20%.

V gene TRBV19 combines with J gene TRBJ2-5, with 9 bases aligning to TRBD1. The sample taken for sequencing was peripheral blood. The receptor was derived from a woman aged 60-75 years with acute or convalescent COVID-19. The CDR3 reads CASKRGQGETQYF. The DNA for the CDR3 is TGTGCCAGTAAACGGGGACAGGGAGAGACCCAGTACTTC. Variable domain in full (rest from reference TRBV19 and TRBJ2-5): DGGITQSPKYLFRKEGQNVTLSCEQNLNHDAMYWYRQDPGQGLRLIYYSQIVNDFQKGDIAEGYSVSREKKESFPLTVTSAQKNPTAFYLCASKRGQGETQYFGPGTRLLVL.